This T cell receptor beta chain appears in the sequencing data of a study of CD4+ T cells in melanoma. Study-level results: CD8+ T cell, macrophage and B cell function reportedly correlated with neoantigen-specific CD4+ T cells. In melanoma, neoantigen-specific CD4+ T cells reportedly differed in differentiation state.

CDR3 length: 13 residues. Trimming removed 5 bases from V and 7 bases from J, with 15 bases in between. TCRdb's copy holds only in-frame clones and misses some; the assay was immunoSEQ multiplex PCR. Here the sample spans under 8,000 clones, 69% being singletons. About this clone: Antigen specificity is unknown.

The sequenced sample was cells from a culture (not recorded whether cultured in vitro). This TCR came from a human donor with melanoma. The rearrangement uses TRBV12-3 or TRBV12-4 and TRBJ2-7, with a possible D match to TRBD1 (6 bases). CDR3 DNA: TGTGCCAGCAGTGAGGGGGACCTGGAAGAGCAGTACTTC. Its translation is CASSEGDLEEQYF.